This TCR beta chain was retrieved from a study of CD8+ T cells in alopecia areata. Across the study: Tofacitinib was taken orally by treated patients, and the dose was 5 to 10 mg twice daily.

The sequencing template was cDNA reverse transcribed from extracted RNA. Sequenced by immunoSEQ multiplex PCR; TCRdb stores in-frame clones only, minus some. The data hold 80,000 or so clones, with approximately 66% observed a single time. The treatment here: oral pan-JAK inhibitor, 5-10 mg twice daily. Both CD4+ and CD8+ T cells were separated by sorting PBMCs. The receptor's source is a human donor with alopecia areata. The sequenced sample was CD8+ T cells sorted from blood, obtained at week 24, from a patient treated with tofacitinib.

The CDR3 spells CATSRGGNGNTIYF. The CDR3 DNA follows: TGTGCCACCAGCAGAGGTGGCAATGGAAACACCATATATTTT. The V call is TRBV15, the J call TRBJ1-3; D remains unclear. Trimming cost V 1 base and J 3 bases, with 7 bases left between them. The CDR3 extends over 14 amino acids. Germline lookup yields CDR1 LNHNV and CDR2 YYDKDF (reference sequence).